These 32 T cell receptor beta chains were all obtained from the same sample, sequenced in a study of cytomegalovirus exposure and HLA in healthy donors. A multiplex PCR was run with 60 Vbeta primers and 13 Jbeta primers. The data were produced by immunoSEQ multiplex PCR, yet TCRdb's version contains in-frame clones alone and is incomplete. The profile covers about 95,000 clones, with roughly 79% appearing a single time and around 5% taken by the ten largest. Sequenced sample: PBMCs. The receptors derive from a woman in her thirties or forties in good health and CMV-seronegative.

This clone occurred a few times. This chain joins TRBV7-2 and TRBJ1-2; TRBD1 agrees at 7 bases. There are 15 residues in the CDR3. The J segment lost 4 bases and the V segment lost 2 bases, leaving 7 bases of the junction unmatched. Germline V lookup: CDR1 SGHTA, CDR2 FQGNSA. CDR3 loop: CASSLKGGGPYGYTF. The CDR3 DNA follows: TGTGCCAGCAGCTTAAAAGGGGGCGGGCCCTATGGCTACACCTTC.

CDR3 nucleotide sequence: TGTGCCAGCAGTGCCGCCAGGGGGAACACTGAAGCTTTCTTT. It encodes CASSAARGNTEAFF. V usage is TRBV6-1 and J usage is TRBJ1-1; maybe TRBD1 (6 bases). The V end was cut by 4 bases, the J end by 1 base, with 10 bases between. The CDR3 has 14 residues. CDR1 is MNHNS and CDR2 is SASEGT in the germline V gene.

This chain joins TRBV29-1 and TRBJ2-5, with D possibly TRBD1 on 5 matching bases. V dropped 3 bases and J dropped 5 bases, with 13 bases sitting between them. Germline V CDR1 and CDR2: SQVTM, ANQGSEA. The CDR3 length is 13 residues. CDR3 sequence reads: CSVDQGSPETQYF. CDR3 bases: TGCAGCGTTGATCAGGGTTCTCCGGAGACCCAGTACTTC.

The chain recombines TRBV29-1 with TRBJ1-2; 7 nucleotides line up with TRBD1. The CDR3 spans 11 residues. From germline, CDR1 is SQVTM and CDR2 ANQGSEA. Trimming at V came to 6 bases and at J to 6 bases, leaving 4 bases not matched to a gene. In DNA form, the CDR3 reads TGCAGCGTAGACAGGGTAAATGGCTACACCTTC. Translation: CSVDRVNGYTF. Full variable domain (missing parts from reference TRBV29-1 and TRBJ1-2): SAVISQKPSRDICQRGTSLTIQCQVDSQVTMMFWYRQQPGQSLTLIATANQGSEATYESGFVIDKFPISRPNLTFSTLTVSNMSPEDSSIYLCSVDRVNGYTFGSGTRLTVV.

The chain uses TRBV6-1 and TRBJ2-2; D is undetermined. The CDR3 spans 13 residues. Looked up from germline, CDR1 is MNHNS and CDR2 is SASEGT. Trimming took off 5 bases at V and 0 bases at J, with 4 bases between the two ends. CDR3 region: CASSLSNTGELFF. In nucleotides, the CDR3 is TGTGCCAGCAGTTTATCGAACACCGGGGAGCTGTTTTTT.

V usage is TRBV14 and J usage is TRBJ2-7; D is uncertain. CDR1 is SGHDN, CDR2 FVKESK, per germline. The CDR3 runs 13 residues. The V end was cut by 8 bases, the J end by 2 bases, with 13 bases between. CDR3 bases: TGTGCCAGCCGGAGACGGGTCCCCTACGAGCAGTACTTC. This gives the protein CASRRRVPYEQYF.

The V gene is TRBV30, the J gene TRBJ1-5, with no clear D. V lost 0 bases and J lost 4, with 10 bases in between. The CDR3 runs 14 residues. CDR1 and CDR2 (germline): GTSNPN, SVGIG (reference sequence). Written as DNA, the CDR3 is TGTGCCTGGAGTGTGCGATCGGAGAATCAGCCCCAGCATTTT. The encoded protein is CAWSVRSENQPQHF. Full variable domain (remainder filled in from reference TRBV30 and TRBJ1-5): SQTIHQWPATLVQPVGSPLSLECTVEGTSNPNLYWYRQAAGRGLQLLFYSVGIGQISSEVPQNLSASRPQDRQFILSSKKLLLSDSGFYLCAWSVRSENQPQHFGDGTRLSIL.

This sequence joins TRBV4-1 and TRBJ1-1; unclear D gene. This CDR3 is built from 13 residues. Per germline, CDR1 MGHRA and CDR2 YSYEKL. V lost 4 bases, J lost 7 bases, and 13 bases lay in between. DNA of the CDR3: TGCGCCAGCAGCCTAGGGAGTGGCGGTGAAGCTTTCTTT. It specifies CASSLGSGGEAFF.

The chain is built from TRBV9 and TRBJ2-7; the match to TRBD2 covers 8 bases. Germline V gene sequence: CDR1 SGDLS, CDR2 YYNGEE. The J segment lost 4 bases and the V segment lost 4 bases, leaving 10 bases of the junction unmatched. The CDR3 is 15 amino acids. The CDR3 spells CASSPGGAGSYEQYF. The CDR3 nucleotides read TGTGCCAGCAGCCCCGGGGGGGCAGGGTCATACGAGCAGTACTTC.

The CDR3 nucleotides are TGCGCCAGCAGCCTCCTCGGGAATGCAGGATACACTGAAGCTTTCTTT. Protein: CASSLLGNAGYTEAFF. The V call is TRBV4-3, the J call TRBJ1-1; D gene unclear. From germline, CDR1 is LGHNA and CDR2 YSLEER. The V and J ends lost 4 bases and 3 bases respectively, with 18 bases between them. CDR3 length: 16 residues.

This clone was seen once. V and J are TRBV6-5 and TRBJ1-6; D is undetermined. This CDR3 region has 15 residues. Germline CDR1 MNHEY, CDR2 SVGAGI. Trimming shortened V by 10 bases and J by 7 bases, and 20 bases separated the two germline ends. This CDR3 is CATQIEPGRNSPLHF. Written as DNA, the CDR3 is TGTGCCACACAAATAGAGCCCGGGAGAAATTCACCCCTCCACTTT.

The rearrangement uses TRBV19 and TRBJ1-5; maybe TRBD1 (6 bases). The ends were cut back, 7 bases at V and 15 bases at J, with 25 bases in the middle. Germline V gene lookup returns CDR1 LNHDA and CDR2 SQIVND (reference sequence). The CDR3 consists of 14 residues. CDR3 nucleotides: TGTGCCAGTACCCCTGGACAGAACTGGATCGGAGGGCATTTT. Protein product: CASTPGQNWIGGHF.

This clone was recorded a few times. J is TRBJ2-7 and V is TRBV7-8; TRBD1 might be the D (6 bases). Trimming stripped 4 bases from V and 6 bases from J, with 10 bases between. The CDR3 is made up of 12 amino acids. CDR1 and CDR2 (germline): SGHVS, FQNEAQ. The CDR3 here is CASSWNRAEQYF. CDR3 nucleotides: TGTGCCAGCAGCTGGAACAGGGCCGAGCAGTACTTC.

The rearrangement uses TRBV4-1 and TRBJ1-1; TRBD1 aligns across 8 bases. The V segment lost 4 bases and the J segment 4 bases; nucleotides outside the gene matches: 5. This CDR3 contains 14 residues. Per germline, CDR1 MGHRA and CDR2 YSYEKL. The CDR3 here is CASSRDRGGTEAFF. As DNA, the CDR3 is TGCGCCAGCAGCCGCGACAGGGGAGGCACTGAAGCTTTCTTT.

The rearrangement uses TRBV15 and TRBJ1-2; D gene ambiguous. Germline V gene lookup returns CDR1 LNHNV and CDR2 YYDKDF (reference sequence). The CDR3 contains 13 residues. The germline V and J ends were trimmed by 4 bases and 1 base, with 7 bases remaining between them. CDR3: CATSTYINYGYTF. For the CDR3, the DNA is TGTGCCACCAGCACCTATATTAACTATGGCTACACCTTC.

This sequence joins TRBV5-1 and TRBJ1-1, with D maybe TRBD1 (5 bases). Trimming shortened V by 6 bases and J by 4 bases, and 16 bases separated the two germline ends. The germline CDR1 and CDR2 sequences are SGHRS and YFSETQ. The CDR3 spans 14 residues. The CDR3 nucleotides are TGCGCCAGCATGACATTCGTGGGGGGCACTGAAGCTTTCTTT. Protein: CASMTFVGGTEAFF.

There are a few counts of this clone. The CDR3 sequence: CATEPRRDNGYTF. The DNA for the CDR3 is TGTGCCACCGAGCCGAGAAGGGACAATGGCTACACCTTC. J is TRBJ1-2 and V is TRBV10-3, with D perhaps TRBD1 (6 bases). Per germline, CDR1 ENHRY and CDR2 SYGVKD. Trimming shortened V by 10 bases and J by 6 bases, and 18 bases separated the two germline ends. The CDR3 consists of 13 residues.

The chain links TRBV10-3 to TRBJ1-5, with D possibly TRBD1 on 6 matching bases. This CDR3 comprises 15 residues. V lost 6 bases and J lost 0, with 12 bases in between. From germline, CDR1 is ENHRY and CDR2 SYGVKD. CDR3 sequence reads: CAISDGQTSNQPQHF. CDR3 coding DNA: TGTGCCATCAGCGATGGACAGACTAGCAATCAGCCCCAGCATTTT.

The chain joins TRBV5-4 to TRBJ1-2; 7 nucleotides align to TRBD1. The CDR3 runs 16 residues. Germline V gene data show CDR1 as SGHNT and CDR2 as YYREEE (reference sequence). V lost 5 bases, J lost 8 bases, and 18 bases stayed unmatched. As DNA, the CDR3 is TGTGCCAGCAGTCCTCAACAAGGACAGGCTCGAAGGGGCTACACCTTC. As protein: CASSPQQGQARRGYTF.

The chain links TRBV4-3 to TRBJ2-5; D unclear. V was trimmed by 1 base and J by 0 bases, leaving 12 bases between them. CDR1 LGHNA and CDR2 YSLEER come from the germline V gene. The CDR3 runs to 16 residues. CDR3 coding DNA: TGCGCCAGCAGCCAAGGAGGCCTGCGAGACCAAGAGACCCAGTACTTC. Residues: CASSQGGLRDQETQYF.

With respect to this clone: No conserved phenylalanine or tryptophan is present at the end of the CDR3, so a read error is the likely explanation. The chain links TRBV25-1 to TRBJ1-1, with a tentative D call TRBD1 (6 bases). The germline CDR1 and CDR2 sequences are MGHDK and SYGVNS. The CDR3 runs to 14 residues. The V end was cut by 1 base, the J end by 5 bases, with 11 bases between. The CDR3 bases are TGTGCCAGCAGTGAATTCCAGGGGTTGACTGAAGCTTTCGTT. Amino acids: CASSEFQGLTEAFV.

V is TRBV7-3 and J is TRBJ2-6; 9 nucleotides align to TRBD2. Looked up from germline, CDR1 is SGHTA and CDR2 is FQGTGA. This CDR3 is built from 17 residues. Trimming removed 4 bases from V and 4 bases from J; junction bases left unmatched: 8. For the CDR3, the DNA is TGTGCCAGCAGCTCCCGGCGGGAGGGAAACGGGGCCAACGTCCTGACTTTC. It is translated as CASSSRREGNGANVLTF.

This clone has just a few counts. The chain employs TRBV6-1 and TRBJ2-3; 7 nucleotides agree with TRBD1. J gave up 4 bases and V 2 bases, and 3 bases lay outside the gene matches. Germline V gene lookup returns CDR1 MNHNS and CDR2 SASEGT. The CDR3 loop spans 14 amino acids. CDR3 protein: CASSERTGSDTQYF. The CDR3 DNA reads TGTGCCAGCAGTGAACGGACAGGTTCAGATACGCAGTATTTT.

The rearrangement uses TRBV19 and TRBJ1-1; D is possibly TRBD1 (5 bases). The CDR3 covers 16 residues. V lost 3 bases to trimming and J lost 0 bases, with 14 bases between them. In germline, CDR1 is LNHDA, CDR2 SQIVND (reference sequence). CDR3 sequence (DNA): TGTGCCAGTAGTATGAGAGGAAAGGGGATGAACACTGAAGCTTTCTTT. Translated, it gives CASSMRGKGMNTEAFF.

The chain couples TRBV15 to TRBJ2-1, with D possibly matching TRBD1 (5 bases). V was cut by 1 base and J by 0 bases, with 7 bases left in between. The germline V gene has CDR1 LNHNV and CDR2 YYDKDF (reference sequence). The CDR3 runs to 15 residues. The CDR3: CATSRVDISYNEQFF. CDR3 DNA: TGTGCCACCAGCAGAGTGGACATCTCCTACAATGAGCAGTTCTTC.

The chain uses TRBV25-1 and TRBJ1-5, with TRBD1 identical over 9 bases. The germline V gene encodes CDR1 MGHDK and CDR2 SYGVNS. V was pared by 2 bases and J by 5 bases, with 4 bases of the junction left unmatched. The CDR3 totals 15 residues. The CDR3 DNA reads as TGTGCCAGCAGTGAAGGGGACAGGGAGGATCAGCCCCAGCATTTT. Protein sequence: CASSEGDREDQPQHF.

The CDR3 here is CASSLGTHSPLHF. CDR3 sequence (DNA): TGTGCCAGCAGTCTGGGGACACATTCACCCCTCCACTTT. This chain links TRBV27 with TRBJ1-6; possible D gene TRBD1, 6 bases. This CDR3 is 13 amino acids long. CDR1 is MNHEY and CDR2 is SMNVEV in the germline V gene (reference sequence). V shed 5 bases and J shed 8 bases, with 10 bases lying between them.

This clone was counted between two and nine times. The V and J genes are TRBV9 and TRBJ2-3; 7 nucleotides match TRBD2. CDR3 length: 14 amino acids. Germline loops: CDR1 SGDLS, CDR2 YYNGEE. The trim removed 0 bases at V and 5 bases at J, leaving 3 bases unmatched. The CDR3: CASSVGVAGDTQYF. The CDR3 DNA reads as TGTGCCAGCAGCGTAGGGGTAGCGGGAGATACGCAGTATTTT.

The V call is TRBV7-6, the J call TRBJ1-1; maybe TRBD1 (5 bases). Trimming removed 5 bases from V and 3 bases from J, with 10 bases in between. Germline CDR1 is SGHVS and CDR2 is FNYEAQ. The CDR3 consists of 13 residues. Here the CDR3 DNA reads TGTGCCAGCAGCCGGACACCCGACACTGAAGCTTTCTTT. It translates to CASSRTPDTEAFF.

The rearrangement links TRBV4-1 to TRBJ2-1, with D possibly TRBD2 on 5 matching bases. CDR3 length: 14 residues. V shed 2 bases and J shed 9 bases, with 14 bases lying between them. CDR1 MGHRA and CDR2 YSYEKL come from the germline V gene. DNA of the CDR3: TGCGCCAGCAGCCAAAATCCGCTAGCAGGTGAGCAGTTCTTC. Translation: CASSQNPLAGEQFF.

This chain uses TRBV7-9 with TRBJ1-1; D gene unclear. The V end lost 3 bases, the J end lost 5 bases, and 13 bases lay between the germline ends. Germline-derived CDR1 and CDR2 are SEHNR and FQNEAQ (reference sequence). The CDR3 has 14 amino acids. The CDR3 sequence: CASSLGTGWTEAFF. The CDR3 DNA reads TGTGCCAGCAGCTTGGGAACGGGATGGACTGAAGCTTTCTTT.

This chain links TRBV6-1 with TRBJ2-5; TRBD2 matches at 13 bases. The CDR3 consists of 14 residues. V dropped 11 bases and J dropped 1; count of bases not matched to a gene: 4. Germline V gives CDR1 MNHNS, CDR2 SASEGT. CDR3 in amino acids: CAVRTSGGQETQYF. CDR3 DNA: TGTGCCGTCCGGACTAGCGGGGGCCAAGAGACCCAGTACTTC.